Each of the 10 T cell receptor beta chains below was sequenced from the same sample in a study of Graves' ophthalmopathy and Graves' hyperthyroidism. From RNA, the CDR3 regions of TCR beta chains were amplified and sequenced. The first-round RT-PCR employed HTBI primers together with the Qiagen OneStep RT-PCR kit. A multiplex PCR was then performed as the second round. Each CDR3 protein gets one entry after TCRdb re-called the multiplex PCR reads with MiXCR. The table shows just over 600,000 distinct CDR3 sequences, with around a fifth occurring only once. The sample comprised peripheral blood. The receptors were sampled from a woman younger than 35 with stable Graves' hyperthyroidism. Some clones in this sample may be carry-over from other donors' samples.

This rearrangement joins TRBV20-1 to TRBJ2-7, with D uncertain. The CDR3 length is 14 residues. The germline V gene encodes CDR1 DFQATT and CDR2 SNEGSKA (reference sequence). Trimming pared 0 bases from V and 4 bases from J, leaving 13 bases between. CDR3 protein: CSARDLFSGYEQYF. The CDR3 DNA is TGCAGTGCTAGAGACTTATTTTCTGGGTACGAGCAGTACTTC.

At least ten counts were recorded for this clonotype. The rearrangement links TRBV20-1 to TRBJ1-2; 7 bases agree with TRBD1. V lost 8 bases to trimming and J lost 6 bases; unmatched junction nucleotides: 9. The CDR3 runs 12 residues. Germline lookup yields CDR1 DFQATT and CDR2 SNEGSKA (reference sequence). The CDR3 DNA reads as TGCAGTCCAAAATCAGGGGGTGATGGCTACACCTTC. The encoded protein is CSPKSGGDGYTF.

The rearrangement uses TRBV9 and TRBJ2-1; D is ambiguous. Germline V gene sequence: CDR1 SGDLS, CDR2 YYNGEE. The length of the CDR3 is 16 residues. The V end was cut by 0 bases, the J end by 0 bases, with 10 bases between. This chain's CDR3 is CASSVVSGVSYNEQFF. The CDR3 DNA sequence: TGTGCCAGCAGCGTAGTTTCGGGTGTCTCCTACAATGAGCAGTTCTTC. The complete variable domain, with remaining parts taken from reference TRBV9 and TRBJ2-1, reads DSGVTQTPKHLITATGQRVTLRCSPRSGDLSVYWYQQSLDQGLQFLIQYYNGEERAKGNILERFSAQQFPDLHSELNLSSLELGDSALYFCASSVVSGVSYNEQFFGPGTRLTVL.

This clonotype was seen ten or more times. V and J are TRBV6-5 and TRBJ2-5; TRBD2 is a possible D gene (6 bases). V was cut by 0 bases and J by 2 bases, with 10 bases left in between. The length of the CDR3 is 15 residues. Germline V lookup: CDR1 MNHEY, CDR2 SVGAGI. As DNA, the CDR3 is TGTGCCAGCAGTTACTCGGGTAGCGGACAAGAGACCCAGTACTTC. Translation: CASSYSGSGQETQYF.

This clonotype was counted once. This chain links TRBV28 with TRBJ2-7; D is uncertain. The CDR3 loop spans 15 amino acids. Germline V CDR1 and CDR2: MDHEN, SYDVKM. Deletions cut 3 bases from V and 4 bases from J, with 16 bases between. CDR3 DNA: TGTGCCAGCAGTTTCTCCTCGACAAGGTCGTACGAGCAGTACTTC. This codes for CASSFSSTRSYEQYF. Based on the CDR3 plus reference TRBV28 and TRBJ2-7, the full variable domain is DVKVTQSSRYLVKRTGEKVFLECVQDMDHENMFWYRQDPGLGLRLIYFSYDVKMKEKGDIPEGYSVSREKKERFSLILESASTNQTSMYLCASSFSSTRSYEQYFGPGTRLTVT.

To note about this clonotype: The junction departs from the called germline gene at one end, perhaps through a read error. The chain uses TRBV12-3 or TRBV12-4 and TRBJ2-4, with 9 bases lining up with TRBD1. The CDR3 totals 16 residues. As DNA, the CDR3 is TGTGCCAGCAGACCTGCCTTGGGGACAGGGAAGGACATTAAGTACTTC. Translated, it gives CASRPALGTGKDIKYF.

This clonotype was detected ten times or more. The chain has TRBV15 and TRBJ2-2, with D perhaps being TRBD1 or TRBD2 (5 bases each). V dropped 3 bases and J dropped 0 bases, with 17 bases sitting between them. The CDR3 is made up of 18 amino acids. Germline V gene data show CDR1 as LNHNV and CDR2 as YYDKDF (reference sequence). CDR3 in DNA: TGTGCCACCAGCAGCCCCGGGACGTCTTTCGCGAACACCGGGGAGCTGTTTTTT. Its translation is CATSSPGTSFANTGELFF. Full variable domain (rest looked up from reference TRBV15 and TRBJ2-2): DAMVIQNPRYQVTQFGKPVTLSCSQTLNHNVMYWYQQKSSQAPKLLFHYYDKDFNNEADTPDNFQSRRPNTSFCFLDIRSPGLGDTAMYLCATSSPGTSFANTGELFFGEGSRLTVL.

This rearrangement joins TRBV4-2 to TRBJ2-7, with 8 bases that match TRBD1. Per the germline V gene, CDR1 is LGHNA and CDR2 is YNFKEQ. Trimming cost V 0 bases and J 4 bases; bases outside gene matches: 5. This CDR3 region has 15 residues. CDR3: CASSQEWDRLYEQYF. In DNA, the CDR3 is TGTGCCAGCAGCCAAGAATGGGACAGGTTATACGAGCAGTACTTC.

The rearrangement uses TRBV29-1 and TRBJ2-7, with TRBD2 as a possible D gene (6 bases). Trimming cost V 5 bases and J 2 bases, with 7 bases left between them. Germline CDR1 SQVTM, CDR2 ANQGSEA. The CDR3 extends over 11 amino acids. The chain's CDR3 is CSVRTTYEQYF. The DNA of the CDR3 is TGCAGCGTTAGGACTACCTACGAGCAGTACTTC.

CDR3: CASSEAGRHTEAFF. The CDR3 DNA is TGTGCCAGCAGTGAGGCAGGGCGGCACACTGAAGCTTTCTTT. The rearrangement joins TRBV6-1 to TRBJ1-1, with D perhaps TRBD1 (5 bases). Per germline, CDR1 MNHNS and CDR2 SASEGT. V lost 3 bases and J 3 bases, leaving 11 bases between the germline ends. The CDR3 runs 14 residues.